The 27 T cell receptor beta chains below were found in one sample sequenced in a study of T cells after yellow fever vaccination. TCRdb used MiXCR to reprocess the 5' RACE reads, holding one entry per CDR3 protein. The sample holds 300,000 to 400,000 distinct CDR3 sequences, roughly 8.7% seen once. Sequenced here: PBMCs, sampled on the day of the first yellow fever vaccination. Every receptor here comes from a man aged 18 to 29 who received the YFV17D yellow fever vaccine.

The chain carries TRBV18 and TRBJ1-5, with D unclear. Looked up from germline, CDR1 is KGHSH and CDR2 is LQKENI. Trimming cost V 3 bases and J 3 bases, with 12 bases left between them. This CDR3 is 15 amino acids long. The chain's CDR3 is CASSPGNQANQPQHF. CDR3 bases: TGTGCCAGCTCACCCGGGAACCAGGCCAATCAGCCCCAGCATTTT. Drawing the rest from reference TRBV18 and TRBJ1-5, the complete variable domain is NAGVMQNPRHLVRRRGQEARLRCSPMKGHSHVYWYRQLPEEGLKFMVYLQKENIIDESGMPKERFSAEFPKEGPSILRIQQVVRGDSAAYFCASSPGNQANQPQHFGDGTRLSIL.

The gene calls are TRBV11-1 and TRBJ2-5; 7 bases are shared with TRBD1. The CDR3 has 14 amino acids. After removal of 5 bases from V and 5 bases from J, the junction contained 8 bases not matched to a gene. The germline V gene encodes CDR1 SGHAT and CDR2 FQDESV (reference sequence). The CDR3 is CASSRGQAVETQYF. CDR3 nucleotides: TGTGCCAGCAGCCGCGGACAGGCGGTGGAGACCCAGTACTTC.

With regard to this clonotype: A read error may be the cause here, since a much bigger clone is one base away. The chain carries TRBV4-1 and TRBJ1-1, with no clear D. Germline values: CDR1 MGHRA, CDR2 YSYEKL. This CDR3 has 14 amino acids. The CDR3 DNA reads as TGCGCCAGCAGCCAAGTCGGGGTGAACACTGAATCTTTCTTT. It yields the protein CASSQVGVNTESFF.

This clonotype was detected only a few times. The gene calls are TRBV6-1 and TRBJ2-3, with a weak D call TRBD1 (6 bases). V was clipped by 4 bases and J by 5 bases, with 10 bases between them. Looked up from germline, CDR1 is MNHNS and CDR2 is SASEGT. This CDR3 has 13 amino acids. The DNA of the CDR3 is TGTGCCAGCAGTGCTCAGGGGTTAGATACGCAGTATTTT. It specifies CASSAQGLDTQYF.

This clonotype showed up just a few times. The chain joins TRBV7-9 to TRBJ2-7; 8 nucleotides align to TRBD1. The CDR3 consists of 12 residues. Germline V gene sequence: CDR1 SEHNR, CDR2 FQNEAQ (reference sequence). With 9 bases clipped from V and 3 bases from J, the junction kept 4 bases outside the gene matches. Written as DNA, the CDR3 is TGTGCCAGTAGACAGGGGCACTACGAGCAGTACTTC. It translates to CASRQGHYEQYF. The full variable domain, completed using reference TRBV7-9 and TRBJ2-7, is DTGVSQNPRHKITKRGQNVTFRCDPISEHNRLYWYRQTLGQGPEFLTYFQNEAQLEKSRLLSDRFSAERPKGSFSTLEIQRTEQGDSAMYLCASRQGHYEQYFGPGTRLTVT.

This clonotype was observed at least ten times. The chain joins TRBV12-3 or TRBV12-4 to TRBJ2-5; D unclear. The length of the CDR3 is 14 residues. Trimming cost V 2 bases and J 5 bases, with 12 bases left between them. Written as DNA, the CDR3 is TGTGCCAGCAGTTTATCAAATCTCGGGGAGACCCAGTACTTC. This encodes CASSLSNLGETQYF.

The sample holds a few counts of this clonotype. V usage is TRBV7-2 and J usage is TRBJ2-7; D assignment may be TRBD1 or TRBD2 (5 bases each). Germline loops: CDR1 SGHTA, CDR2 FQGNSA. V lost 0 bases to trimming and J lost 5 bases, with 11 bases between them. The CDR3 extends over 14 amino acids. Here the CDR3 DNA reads TGTGCCAGCAGCTTAGCCTCCGGGGCCAACGAGCAGTACTTC. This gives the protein CASSLASGANEQYF.

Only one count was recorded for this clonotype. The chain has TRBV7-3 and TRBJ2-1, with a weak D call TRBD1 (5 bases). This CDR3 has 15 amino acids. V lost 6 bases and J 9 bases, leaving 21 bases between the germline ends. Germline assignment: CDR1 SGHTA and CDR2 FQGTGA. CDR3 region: CASRKDWGPRGEQFF. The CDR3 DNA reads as TGTGCCAGCAGGAAAGACTGGGGCCCTAGGGGTGAGCAGTTCTTC.

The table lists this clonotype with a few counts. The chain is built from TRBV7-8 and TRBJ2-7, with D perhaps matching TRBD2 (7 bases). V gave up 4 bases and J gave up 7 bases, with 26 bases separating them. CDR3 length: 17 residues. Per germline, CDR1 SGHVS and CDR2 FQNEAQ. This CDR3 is CASSSSGGKGVFWEQYF. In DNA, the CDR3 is TGTGCCAGCAGCTCCTCGGGGGGAAAGGGGGTCTTCTGGGAGCAGTACTTC.

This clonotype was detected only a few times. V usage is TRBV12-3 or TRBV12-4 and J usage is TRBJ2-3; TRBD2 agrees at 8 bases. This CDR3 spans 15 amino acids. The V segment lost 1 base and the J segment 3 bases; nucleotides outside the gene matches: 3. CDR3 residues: CASSLVAGYTDTQYF. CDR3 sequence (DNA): TGTGCCAGCAGTTTAGTAGCGGGGTATACAGATACGCAGTATTTT.

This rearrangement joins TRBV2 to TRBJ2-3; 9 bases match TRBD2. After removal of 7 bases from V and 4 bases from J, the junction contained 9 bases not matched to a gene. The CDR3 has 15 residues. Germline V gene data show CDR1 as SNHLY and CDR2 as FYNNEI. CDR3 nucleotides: TGTGCCAGCAAAGTTCAGCGGGGGGCGGCAGATACGCAGTATTTT. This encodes CASKVQRGAADTQYF. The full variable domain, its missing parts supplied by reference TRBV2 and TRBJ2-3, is EPEVTQTPSHQVTQMGQEVILRCVPISNHLYFYWYRQILGQKVEFLVSFYNNEISEKSEIFDDQFSVERPDGSNFTLKIRSTKLEDSAMYFCASKVQRGAADTQYFGPGTRLTVL.

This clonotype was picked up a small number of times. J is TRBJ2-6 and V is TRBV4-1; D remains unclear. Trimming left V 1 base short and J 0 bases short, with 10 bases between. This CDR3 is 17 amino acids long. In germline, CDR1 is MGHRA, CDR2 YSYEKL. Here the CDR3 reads CASSQVSPISGANVLTF. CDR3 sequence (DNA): TGCGCCAGCAGCCAAGTCAGCCCGATCTCTGGGGCCAACGTCCTGACTTTC.

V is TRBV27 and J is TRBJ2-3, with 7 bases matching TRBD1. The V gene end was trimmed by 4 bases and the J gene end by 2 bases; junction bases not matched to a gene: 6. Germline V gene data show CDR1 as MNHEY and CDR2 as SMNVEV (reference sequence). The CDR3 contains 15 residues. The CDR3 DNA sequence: TGTGCCAGCAGTTCCCCGGGACAGTACACAGATACGCAGTATTTT. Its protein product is CASSSPGQYTDTQYF.

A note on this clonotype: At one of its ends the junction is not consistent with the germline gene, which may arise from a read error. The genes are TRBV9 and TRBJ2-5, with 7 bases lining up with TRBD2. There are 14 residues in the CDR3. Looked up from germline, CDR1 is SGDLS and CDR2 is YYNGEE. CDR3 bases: TGTGCCAACAGCGCGAGCGGGACCGAAGAGACCCAGTACTTC. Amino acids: CANSASGTEETQYF.

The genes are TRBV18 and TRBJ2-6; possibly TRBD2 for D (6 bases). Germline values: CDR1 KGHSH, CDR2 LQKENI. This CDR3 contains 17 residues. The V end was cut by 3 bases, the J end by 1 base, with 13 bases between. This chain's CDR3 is CASSPSGLLSGANVLTF. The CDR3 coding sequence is TGTGCCAGCTCACCCTCGGGACTGTTATCTGGGGCCAACGTCCTGACTTTC. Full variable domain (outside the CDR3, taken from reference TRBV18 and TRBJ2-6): NAGVMQNPRHLVRRRGQEARLRCSPMKGHSHVYWYRQLPEEGLKFMVYLQKENIIDESGMPKERFSAEFPKEGPSILRIQQVVRGDSAAYFCASSPSGLLSGANVLTFGAGSRLTVL.

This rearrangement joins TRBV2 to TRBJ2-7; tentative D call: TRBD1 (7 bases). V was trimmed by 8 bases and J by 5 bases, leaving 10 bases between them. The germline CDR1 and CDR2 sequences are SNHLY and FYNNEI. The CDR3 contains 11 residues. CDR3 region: CASDREDEQYF. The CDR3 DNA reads TGTGCCAGCGACAGGGAGGACGAGCAGTACTTC.

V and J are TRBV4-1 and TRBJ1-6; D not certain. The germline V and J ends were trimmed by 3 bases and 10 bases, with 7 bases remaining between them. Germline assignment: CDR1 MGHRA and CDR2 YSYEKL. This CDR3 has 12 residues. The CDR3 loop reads CASSHFSSPLHF. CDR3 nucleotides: TGCGCCAGCAGCCATTTTTCCTCACCCCTCCACTTT.

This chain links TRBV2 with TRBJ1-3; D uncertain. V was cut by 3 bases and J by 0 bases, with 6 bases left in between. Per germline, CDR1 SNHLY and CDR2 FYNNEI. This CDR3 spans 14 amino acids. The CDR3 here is CASSDEVSGNTIYF. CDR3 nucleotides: TGTGCCAGCAGTGACGAAGTCTCTGGAAACACCATATATTTT.

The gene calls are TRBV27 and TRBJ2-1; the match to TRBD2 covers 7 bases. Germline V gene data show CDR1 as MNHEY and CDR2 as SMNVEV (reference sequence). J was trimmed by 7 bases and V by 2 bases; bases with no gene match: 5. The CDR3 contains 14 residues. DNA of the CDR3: TGTGCCAGCAGTTTAGTTGGGGAGGGGAATGAGCAGTTCTTC. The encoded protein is CASSLVGEGNEQFF.

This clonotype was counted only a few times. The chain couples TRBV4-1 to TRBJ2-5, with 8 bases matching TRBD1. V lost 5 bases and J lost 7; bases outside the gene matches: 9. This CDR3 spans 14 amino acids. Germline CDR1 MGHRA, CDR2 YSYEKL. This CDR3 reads CASSEGRGRPTQYF. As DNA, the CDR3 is TGCGCCAGCAGCGAGGGCAGGGGGCGCCCGACCCAGTACTTC.

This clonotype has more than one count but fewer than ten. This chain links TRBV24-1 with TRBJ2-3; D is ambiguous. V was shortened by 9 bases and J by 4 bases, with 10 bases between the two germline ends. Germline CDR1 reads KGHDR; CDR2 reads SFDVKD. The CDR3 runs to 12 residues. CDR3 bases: TGTGCCACCGGAACCCTATCAGATACGCAGTATTTT. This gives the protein CATGTLSDTQYF.

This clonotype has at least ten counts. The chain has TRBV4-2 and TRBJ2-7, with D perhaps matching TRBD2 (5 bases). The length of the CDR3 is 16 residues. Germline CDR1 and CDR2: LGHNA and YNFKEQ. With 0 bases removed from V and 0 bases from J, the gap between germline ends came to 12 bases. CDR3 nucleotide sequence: TGTGCCAGCAGCCAAGAGTCGACTACCAGCTCCTACGAGCAGTACTTC. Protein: CASSQESTTSSYEQYF.

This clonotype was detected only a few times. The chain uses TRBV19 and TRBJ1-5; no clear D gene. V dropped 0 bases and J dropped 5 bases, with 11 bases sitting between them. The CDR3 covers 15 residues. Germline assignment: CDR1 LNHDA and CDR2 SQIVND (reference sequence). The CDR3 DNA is TGTGCCAGTAGTATAGACCCCCTCCGCTATCAGCCCCAGCATTTT. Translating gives CASSIDPLRYQPQHF.

DNA of the CDR3: TGTGCCAGCAGCTTCAAGGGGGACTCACCCCTCCACTTT. This encodes CASSFKGDSPLHF. This chain uses TRBV11-2 with TRBJ1-6; D is perhaps TRBD1 (6 bases). This CDR3 is 13 amino acids long. V was shortened by 3 bases and J by 10 bases, with 10 bases between the two germline ends. CDR1 is SGHAT and CDR2 is FQNNGV in the germline V gene.

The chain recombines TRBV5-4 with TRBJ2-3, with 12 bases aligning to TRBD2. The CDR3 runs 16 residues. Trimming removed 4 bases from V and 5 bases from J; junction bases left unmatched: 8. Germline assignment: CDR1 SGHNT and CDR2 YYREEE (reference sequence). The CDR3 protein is CASSLRLAGELDTQYF. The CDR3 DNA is TGTGCCAGCAGCCTGCGACTAGCGGGGGAGCTAGATACGCAGTATTTT.

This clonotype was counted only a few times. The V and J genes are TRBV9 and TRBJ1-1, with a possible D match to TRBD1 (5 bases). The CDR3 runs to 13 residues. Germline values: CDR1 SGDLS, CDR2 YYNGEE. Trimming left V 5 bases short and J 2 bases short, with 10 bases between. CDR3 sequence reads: CASSMGGNTEAFF. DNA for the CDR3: TGTGCCAGCAGTATGGGGGGTAACACTGAAGCTTTCTTT.

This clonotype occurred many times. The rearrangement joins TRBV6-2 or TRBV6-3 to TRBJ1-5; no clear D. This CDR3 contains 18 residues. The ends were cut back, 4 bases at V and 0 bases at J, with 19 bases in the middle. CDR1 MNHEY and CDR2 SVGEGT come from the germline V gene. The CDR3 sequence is CASSLRVSGTYSNQPQHF. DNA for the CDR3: TGTGCCAGCAGTTTACGCGTGTCAGGAACTTATAGCAATCAGCCCCAGCATTTT.